The 17 T cell receptor beta chains in this list originate from one sample, sequenced in a study of blood T cell repertoires in COVID-19 (TCRdb year 2020). Library construction relied on the immunoSEQ multiplex PCR assay. TCRdb took this table from immuneACCESS and kept in-frame rearrangements with V and J called. Such tables lack part of the clones; where checked against another copy, unresolved V genes explain under half of the gap, and the rest is unexplained. For this sample the table gives some 230,000 clones, of which about four fifths were detected only once. The top ten hold about 1.3% of the sample. The sequencing input was PBMCs or T cells enriched from blood (not recorded which). These receptors all come from a woman between 35 and 50 years old with acute COVID-19.

The rearrangement joins TRBV19 to TRBJ1-5; 8 nucleotides line up with TRBD1. This CDR3 comprises 15 residues. After removal of 6 bases from V and 6 bases from J, the junction contained 10 bases not matched to a gene. Germline V gives CDR1 LNHDA, CDR2 SQIVND (reference sequence). CDR3 in amino acids: CASRTLTGAGQPQHF. Written as DNA, the CDR3 is TGTGCCAGTAGAACCCTGACAGGGGCGGGTCAGCCCCAGCATTTT.

This chain links TRBV6-1 with TRBJ1-2; 9 nucleotides match TRBD1. CDR1 and CDR2 from the germline V gene are MNHNS and SASEGT. The CDR3 contains 14 residues. V shed 1 base, J shed 8 bases, and the junction held 5 bases outside the gene matches. The CDR3 loop is CASSEVGQGQGYTF. For the CDR3, the DNA is TGTGCCAGCAGTGAAGTGGGACAGGGACAAGGCTACACCTTC.

This chain joins TRBV6-5 and TRBJ2-2; maybe TRBD2 (7 bases). Trimming pared 0 bases from V and 5 bases from J, leaving 10 bases between. The germline V gene has CDR1 MNHEY and CDR2 SVGAGI. The CDR3 length is 15 residues. The CDR3 loop is CASSYSGGLTGELFF. The CDR3 DNA follows: TGTGCCAGCAGTTACTCGGGGGGGCTGACCGGGGAGCTGTTTTTT.

This chain joins TRBV28 and TRBJ1-4, with 8 bases aligning to TRBD1. The CDR3 contains 16 residues. From germline, CDR1 is MDHEN and CDR2 SYDVKM. V lost 5 bases to trimming and J lost 4 bases; unmatched junction nucleotides: 9. DNA of the CDR3: TGTGCCAGCAGTGCTCCTGGACAGGGCCTTAATGAAAAACTGTTTTTT. Translation gives CASSAPGQGLNEKLFF.

This chain connects TRBV4-3 to TRBJ2-1; TRBD2 aligns across 12 bases. V dropped 1 base and J dropped 2; count of bases not matched to a gene: 0. This CDR3 contains 16 residues. Germline assignment: CDR1 LGHNA and CDR2 YSLEER. CDR3 loop: CASSQGTSGAYNEQFF. The CDR3 coding sequence is TGCGCCAGCAGCCAAGGGACTAGCGGGGCCTACAATGAGCAGTTCTTC.

The chain uses TRBV19 and TRBJ1-4, with a possible D match to TRBD1 (5 bases). This CDR3 is built from 15 residues. Germline-derived CDR1 and CDR2 are LNHDA and SQIVND (reference sequence). The V and J ends lost 9 bases and 4 bases respectively, with 18 bases between them. CDR3 amino acids: CASAGLQRGNEKLFF. The CDR3 DNA reads TGTGCCAGCGCGGGGCTTCAGAGGGGTAATGAAAAACTGTTTTTT.

V gene TRBV19 combines with J gene TRBJ2-1; 15 bases agree with TRBD2. The germline gives CDR1 LNHDA, CDR2 SQIVND (reference sequence). After removal of 9 bases from V and 8 bases from J, the junction contained 8 bases not matched to a gene. The CDR3 totals 15 residues. The CDR3 nucleotides are TGTGCCAGCTCGGGACTAGCGGGAGGCCGGGATGAGCAGTTCTTC. The encoded protein is CASSGLAGGRDEQFF.

V gene TRBV7-2 combines with J gene TRBJ2-5; TRBD2 is a possible D gene (5 bases). This CDR3 spans 13 amino acids. V was pared by 2 bases and J by 6 bases, with 10 bases between. Per germline, CDR1 SGHTA and CDR2 FQGNSA. The CDR3 loop reads CASSLYPGKTQYF. The CDR3 DNA follows: TGTGCCAGCAGCTTATATCCGGGGAAGACCCAGTACTTC.

This chain connects TRBV13 to TRBJ2-1, with 7 positions matching TRBD2. After removal of 5 bases from V and 6 bases from J, the junction contained 4 bases not matched to a gene. This CDR3 is built from 13 residues. CDR1 is PRHDT, CDR2 FYEKMQ, per germline (reference sequence). CDR3 in DNA: TGTGCCAGCAGCCCAGCGGGGTCCAATGAGCAGTTCTTC. Protein sequence: CASSPAGSNEQFF.

V gene TRBV2 combines with J gene TRBJ1-3; the match to TRBD1 covers 7 bases. After removal of 5 bases from V and 2 bases from J, the junction contained 3 bases not matched to a gene. This CDR3 spans 14 amino acids. Per germline, CDR1 SNHLY and CDR2 FYNNEI. This CDR3 is CASSSDRAGNTIYF. The CDR3 DNA is TGTGCCAGCAGTTCCGACAGGGCTGGAAACACCATATATTTT.

Note on this clone: Given a much more abundant clone one base away, this may be a read error. The same CDR3 also results from other DNA sequences found in this sample. The chain is built from TRBV2 and TRBJ2-5; 7 positions match TRBD2. Germline V gene data show CDR1 as SNHLY and CDR2 as FYNNEI. The CDR3 length is 17 residues. DNA of the CDR3: TGTGCCAGCAGTGAATACGCTTCTAGCGGAGTCCAAGAAACCCAGTACTTC. Translating gives CASSEYASSGVQETQYF.

The chain is built from TRBV5-1 and TRBJ1-1; 8 nucleotides agree with TRBD1. This CDR3 is 15 amino acids long. V dropped 5 bases and J dropped 2; count of bases not matched to a gene: 8. Germline lookup yields CDR1 SGHRS and CDR2 YFSETQ. In DNA form, the CDR3 reads TGCGCCAGCAGTTTACCGACAGGGGTAAACACTGAAGCTTTCTTT. Residues: CASSLPTGVNTEAFF.

Here the CDR3 reads CASTPRGQKNIQYF. The CDR3 nucleotides read TGTGCCAGCACCCCCCGAGGACAGAAAAACATTCAGTACTTC. This chain joins TRBV7-9 and TRBJ2-4; the D gene is possibly TRBD1 (6 bases). The germline gives CDR1 SEHNR, CDR2 FQNEAQ (reference sequence). Trimming took 7 bases from V and 4 from J, leaving 14 bases between them. This CDR3 comprises 14 residues.

V is TRBV5-4 and J is TRBJ1-2; possibly TRBD1 for D (6 bases). Germline-derived CDR1 and CDR2 are SGHNT and YYREEE (reference sequence). The CDR3 length is 13 residues. The V and J ends lost 2 bases and 6 bases respectively, with 11 bases between them. CDR3 nucleotide sequence: TGTGCCAGCAGCTTTTCACAGGGTCATGGCTACACCTTC. It yields the protein CASSFSQGHGYTF.

The chain recombines TRBV21-1 with TRBJ2-3; the D segment call TRBD2 is taken from the table without a DNA check. TRBV21-1 is a pseudogene locus. The CDR3 is made up of 15 amino acids. The CDR3 is CASSIKHSSTDTQYF. DNA of the CDR3: TGTGCCAGCAGCATAAAGCATTCTAGCACAGATACGCAGTATTTT.

The rearrangement uses TRBV5-1 and TRBJ2-5; D perhaps matches TRBD2 (6 bases). V was cut by 0 bases and J by 1 base, with 10 bases left in between. Germline lookup yields CDR1 SGHRS and CDR2 YFSETQ. The CDR3 totals 15 residues. The CDR3 is CASSLVSGAQETQYF. CDR3 nucleotides: TGCGCCAGCAGCTTGGTTAGCGGCGCCCAAGAGACCCAGTACTTC. Supplemented by reference TRBV5-1 and TRBJ2-5, the full variable domain reads KAGVTQTPRYLIKTRGQQVTLSCSPISGHRSVSWYQQTPGQGLQFLFEYFSETQRNKGNFPGRFSGRQFSNSRSEMNVSTLELGDSALYLCASSLVSGAQETQYFGPGTRLLVL.

The genes are TRBV5-6 and TRBJ2-5; D is unresolved. V lost 1 base to trimming and J lost 7 bases, with 11 bases between them. CDR3 length: 13 residues. Looked up from germline, CDR1 is SGHDT and CDR2 is YYEEEE. CDR3 protein: CASSLTPSGTQYF. In nucleotides, the CDR3 is TGTGCCAGCAGCTTGACCCCATCGGGGACCCAGTACTTC.